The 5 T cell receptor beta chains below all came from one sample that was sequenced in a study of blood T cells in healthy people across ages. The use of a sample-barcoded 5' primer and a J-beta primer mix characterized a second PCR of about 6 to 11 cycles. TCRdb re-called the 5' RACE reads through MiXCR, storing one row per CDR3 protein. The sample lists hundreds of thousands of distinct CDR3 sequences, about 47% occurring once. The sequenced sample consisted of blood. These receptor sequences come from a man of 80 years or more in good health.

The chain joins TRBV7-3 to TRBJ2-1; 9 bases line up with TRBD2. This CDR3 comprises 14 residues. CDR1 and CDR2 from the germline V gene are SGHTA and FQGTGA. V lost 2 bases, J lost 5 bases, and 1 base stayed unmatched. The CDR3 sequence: CASSLAGGNNEQFF. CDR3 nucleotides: TGTGCCAGCAGCTTAGCGGGAGGGAACAATGAGCAGTTCTTC.

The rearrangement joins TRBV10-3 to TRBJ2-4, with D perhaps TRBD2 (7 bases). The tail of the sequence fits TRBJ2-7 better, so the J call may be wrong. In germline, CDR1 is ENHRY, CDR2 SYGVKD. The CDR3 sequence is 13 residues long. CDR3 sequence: CAIQGGGRDEQYF. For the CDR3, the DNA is TGTGCCATACAGGGAGGGGGTAGGGACGAGCAGTACTTC.

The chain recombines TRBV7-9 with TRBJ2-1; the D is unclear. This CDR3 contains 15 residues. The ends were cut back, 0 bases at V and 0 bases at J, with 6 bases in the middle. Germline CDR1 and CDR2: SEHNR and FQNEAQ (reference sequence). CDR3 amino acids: CASSLAKGSYNEQFF. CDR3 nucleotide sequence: TGTGCCAGCAGCTTAGCGAAGGGCTCCTACAATGAGCAGTTCTTC. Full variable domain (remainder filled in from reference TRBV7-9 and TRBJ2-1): DTGVSQNPRHKITKRGQNVTFRCDPISEHNRLYWYRQTLGQGPEFLTYFQNEAQLEKSRLLSDRFSAERPKGSFSTLEIQRTEQGDSAMYLCASSLAKGSYNEQFFGPGTRLTVL.

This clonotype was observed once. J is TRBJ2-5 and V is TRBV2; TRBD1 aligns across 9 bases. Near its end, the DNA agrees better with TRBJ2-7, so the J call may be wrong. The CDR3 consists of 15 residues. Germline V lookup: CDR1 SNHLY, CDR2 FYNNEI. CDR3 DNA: TGTGCCAGCAGTGTAGACCGGGACAGGGTTTACGAGCAGTACTTC. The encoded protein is CASSVDRDRVYEQYF.

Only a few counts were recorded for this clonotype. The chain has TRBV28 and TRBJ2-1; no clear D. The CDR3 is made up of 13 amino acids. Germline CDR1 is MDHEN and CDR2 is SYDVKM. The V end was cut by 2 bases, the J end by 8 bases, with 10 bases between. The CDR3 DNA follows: TGTGCCAGCAGTTTAACCCTGAACGATGAGCAGTTCTTC. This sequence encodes CASSLTLNDEQFF.